This T cell receptor (beta chain) was recovered during a study of T cell responses to AZD1222 COVID-19 vaccine. Regarding the study as a whole: Reports indicate that nearly half of spike-specific TCRs are directed at unmutated variant regions.

The assay was immunoSEQ multiplex PCR, and TCRdb's table has in-frame clones only and misses some. Here the sample spans about 55,000 clones, around 90% being singletons. The CDR3 has 12 residues. Germline CDR1 is SGHTS and CDR2 is YDEGEE. V lost 4 bases, J lost 9 bases, and 11 bases lay in between. A note on this clone: The antigen is undetermined.

The receptor was derived from an adult in good health. This specimen consisted of peripheral blood, obtained on day 0 of AZD1222 vaccination. This rearrangement joins TRBV5-8 to TRBJ1-3, with a weak D call TRBD1 (6 bases). CDR3 protein: CASSADSGTIYF. The CDR3 nucleotides are TGTGCCAGCAGCGCGGACAGCGGCACCATATATTTT.